This T cell receptor (beta chain) derives from a study of breast tumors, draining lymph nodes, adjacent tissues. The CDR3 spans 14 residues. Germline V gives CDR1 LGHNA, CDR2 YSLEER. Breast cancer patients provided tissue from their axillary draining lymph nodes. TCRdb re-called the multiplex PCR reads through MiXCR, storing one row per CDR3 protein. This repertoire shows 200,000 or so distinct CDR3 sequences, approximately 31% found once; its top ten account for approximately 4.3%. Details on this clonotype: With a much larger clone just one base away, this may be a read error.

The chain carries TRBV4-3 and TRBJ2-1, with D tentatively TRBD2 (6 bases). The sample taken for sequencing was axillary lymph node tissue. This clonotype was obtained from a female donor with breast cancer. Some clones in this sample may be carry-over from other donors' samples. DNA of the CDR3: TGCGCCAGCAGCCAAACACTTAGGGACTCTGAGCGGTTCTTC. Encoded protein: CASSQTLRDSERFF.